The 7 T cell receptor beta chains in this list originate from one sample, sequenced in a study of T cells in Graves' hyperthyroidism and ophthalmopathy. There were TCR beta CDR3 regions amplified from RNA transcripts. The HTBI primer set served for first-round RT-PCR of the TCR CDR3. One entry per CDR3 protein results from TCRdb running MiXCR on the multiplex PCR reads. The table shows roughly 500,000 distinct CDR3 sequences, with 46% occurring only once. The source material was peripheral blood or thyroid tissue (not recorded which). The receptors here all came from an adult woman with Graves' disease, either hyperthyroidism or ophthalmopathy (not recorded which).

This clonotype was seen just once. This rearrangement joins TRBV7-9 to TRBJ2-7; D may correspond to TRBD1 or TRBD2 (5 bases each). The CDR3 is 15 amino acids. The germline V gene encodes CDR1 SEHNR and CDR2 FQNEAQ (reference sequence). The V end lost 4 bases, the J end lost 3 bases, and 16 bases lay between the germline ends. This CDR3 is CASSSAGTLSYEQYF. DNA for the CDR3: TGTGCCAGCAGCTCGGCCGGGACCCTCAGCTACGAGCAGTACTTC.

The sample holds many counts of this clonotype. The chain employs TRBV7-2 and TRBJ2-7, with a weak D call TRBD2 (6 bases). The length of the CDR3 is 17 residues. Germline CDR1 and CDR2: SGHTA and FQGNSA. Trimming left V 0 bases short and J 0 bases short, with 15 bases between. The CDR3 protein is CASSLASSGTHSYEQYF. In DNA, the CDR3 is TGTGCCAGCAGCTTAGCGTCCTCCGGGACTCACTCCTACGAGCAGTACTTC.

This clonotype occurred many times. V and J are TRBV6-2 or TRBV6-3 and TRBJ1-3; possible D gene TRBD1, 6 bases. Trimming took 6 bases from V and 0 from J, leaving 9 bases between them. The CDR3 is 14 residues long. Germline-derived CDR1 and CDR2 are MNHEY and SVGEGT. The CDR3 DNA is TGTGCCAGCAGACCAGGGGTCTCTGGAAACACCATATATTTT. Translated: CASRPGVSGNTIYF.

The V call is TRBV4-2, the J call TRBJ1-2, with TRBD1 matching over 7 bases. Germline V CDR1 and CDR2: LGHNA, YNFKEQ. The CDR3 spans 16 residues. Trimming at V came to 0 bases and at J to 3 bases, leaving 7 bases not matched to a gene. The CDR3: CASSQDSGGGDYGYTF. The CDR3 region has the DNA TGTGCCAGCAGCCAAGATTCGGGAGGGGGCGACTATGGCTACACCTTC.

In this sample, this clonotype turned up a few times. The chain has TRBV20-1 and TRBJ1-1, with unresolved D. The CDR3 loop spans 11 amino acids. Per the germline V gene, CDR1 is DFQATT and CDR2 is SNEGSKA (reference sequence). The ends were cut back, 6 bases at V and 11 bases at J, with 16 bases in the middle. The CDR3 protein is CSALGSSGAFF. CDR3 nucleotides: TGCAGTGCATTAGGCTCGTCTGGGGCTTTCTTT.

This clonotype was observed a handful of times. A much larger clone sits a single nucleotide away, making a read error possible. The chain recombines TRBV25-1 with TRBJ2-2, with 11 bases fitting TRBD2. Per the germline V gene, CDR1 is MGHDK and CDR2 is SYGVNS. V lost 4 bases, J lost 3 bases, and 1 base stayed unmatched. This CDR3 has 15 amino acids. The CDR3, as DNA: TGTGCCAGCAGTGGACTAGCGGGATACACCGGGGAGCTGTTTTTT. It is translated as CASSGLAGYTGELFF.

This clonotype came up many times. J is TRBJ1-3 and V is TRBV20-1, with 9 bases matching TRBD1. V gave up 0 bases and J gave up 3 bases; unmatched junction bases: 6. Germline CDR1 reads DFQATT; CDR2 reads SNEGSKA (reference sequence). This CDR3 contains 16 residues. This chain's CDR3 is CSARDPQGADGNTIYF. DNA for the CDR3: TGCAGTGCTAGAGATCCACAGGGGGCGGATGGAAACACCATATATTTT.